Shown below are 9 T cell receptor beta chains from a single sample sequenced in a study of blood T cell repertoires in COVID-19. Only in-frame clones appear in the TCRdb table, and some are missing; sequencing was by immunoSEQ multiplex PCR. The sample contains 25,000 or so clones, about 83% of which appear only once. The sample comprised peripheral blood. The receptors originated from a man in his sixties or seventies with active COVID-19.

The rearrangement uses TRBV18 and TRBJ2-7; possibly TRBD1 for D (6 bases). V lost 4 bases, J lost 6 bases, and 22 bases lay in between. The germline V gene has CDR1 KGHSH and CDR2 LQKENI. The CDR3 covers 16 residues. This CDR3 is CASSLPPRGQASEQYF. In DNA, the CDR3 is TGTGCCAGCTCACTGCCCCCCCGGGGACAAGCTAGCGAGCAGTACTTC.

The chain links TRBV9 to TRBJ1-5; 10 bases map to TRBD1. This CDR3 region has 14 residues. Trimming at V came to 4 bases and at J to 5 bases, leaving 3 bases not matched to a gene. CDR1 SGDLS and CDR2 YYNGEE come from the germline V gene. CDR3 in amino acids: CASSRDRGDQPQHF. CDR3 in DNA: TGTGCCAGCAGCCGGGACAGGGGTGATCAGCCCCAGCATTTT.

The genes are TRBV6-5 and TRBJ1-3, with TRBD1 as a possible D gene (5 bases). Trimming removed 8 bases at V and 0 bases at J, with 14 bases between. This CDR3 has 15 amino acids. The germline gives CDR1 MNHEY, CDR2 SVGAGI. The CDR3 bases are TGTGCCAGCGTTCAGGGACTCTACTCTGGAAACACCATATATTTT. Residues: CASVQGLYSGNTIYF.

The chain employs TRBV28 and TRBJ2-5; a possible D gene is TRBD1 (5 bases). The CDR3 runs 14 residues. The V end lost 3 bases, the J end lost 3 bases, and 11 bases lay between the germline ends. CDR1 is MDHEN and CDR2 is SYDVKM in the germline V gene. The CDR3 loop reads CASSFSGSEETQYF. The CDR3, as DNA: TGTGCCAGCAGTTTTTCAGGGTCTGAAGAGACCCAGTACTTC.

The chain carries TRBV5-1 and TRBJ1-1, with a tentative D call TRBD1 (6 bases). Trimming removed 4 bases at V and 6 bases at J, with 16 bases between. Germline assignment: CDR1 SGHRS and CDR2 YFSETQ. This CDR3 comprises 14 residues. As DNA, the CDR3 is TGCGCCAGCAGCGCAGGGGTCGGAGAACCTGAAGCTTTCTTT. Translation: CASSAGVGEPEAFF.

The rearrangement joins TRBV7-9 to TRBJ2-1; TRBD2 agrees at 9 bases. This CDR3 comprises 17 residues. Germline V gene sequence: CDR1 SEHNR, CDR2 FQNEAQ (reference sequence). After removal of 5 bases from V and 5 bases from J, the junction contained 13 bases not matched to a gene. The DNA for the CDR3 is TGTGCCAGCAGCCCCAACTGGGGCGGGAGGGTCAACAATGAGCAGTTCTTC. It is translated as CASSPNWGGRVNNEQFF.

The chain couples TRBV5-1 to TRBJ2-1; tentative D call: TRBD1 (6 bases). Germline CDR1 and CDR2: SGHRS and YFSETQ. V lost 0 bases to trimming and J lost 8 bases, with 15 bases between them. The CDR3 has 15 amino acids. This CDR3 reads CASSLDPQGLDEQFF. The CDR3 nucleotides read TGCGCCAGCAGCTTGGACCCACAGGGATTAGATGAGCAGTTCTTC.

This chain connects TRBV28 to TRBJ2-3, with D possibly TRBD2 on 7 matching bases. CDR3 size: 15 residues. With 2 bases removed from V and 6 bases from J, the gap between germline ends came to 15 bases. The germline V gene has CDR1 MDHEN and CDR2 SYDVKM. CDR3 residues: CASSLGGGGRDTQYF. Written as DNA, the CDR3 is TGTGCCAGCAGTTTAGGGGGAGGGGGACGCGATACGCAGTATTTT.

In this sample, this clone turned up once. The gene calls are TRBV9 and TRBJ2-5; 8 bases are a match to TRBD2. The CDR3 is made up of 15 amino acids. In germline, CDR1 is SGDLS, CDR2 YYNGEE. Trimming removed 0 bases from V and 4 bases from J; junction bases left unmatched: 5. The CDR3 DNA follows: TGTGCCAGCAGCGTAGTCGGGGGGGCCGCAGAGACCCAGTACTTC. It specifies CASSVVGGAAETQYF.